These 22 T cell receptor beta chains came from one sample sequenced in a study of cytomegalovirus exposure and HLA in healthy donors. Method: immunoSEQ multiplex PCR; TCRdb's copy keeps in-frame clones and lacks some. The sample has 130,000 or so clones; approximately 90% are singletons. Source material: PBMCs. The receptors stem from a woman aged 18-30 years in good health and CMV-seronegative.

In its sample, this clone was seen once. The V call is TRBV7-7, the J call TRBJ1-2, with D perhaps matching TRBD1 (6 bases). Germline CDR1 is SSHAT and CDR2 is FNYEAQ (reference sequence). The germline V and J ends were trimmed by 3 bases and 1 base, with 24 bases remaining between them. The CDR3 consists of 19 residues. CDR3 sequence reads: CASSFVPVFHREGNYGYTF. The CDR3 DNA sequence: TGTGCCAGCAGCTTTGTTCCAGTTTTCCACAGGGAAGGTAACTATGGCTACACCTTC. The whole variable domain, remainder taken from reference TRBV7-7 and TRBJ1-2, is GAGVSQSPRYKVTKRGQDVTLRCDPISSHATLYWYQQALGQGPEFLTYFNYEAQPDKSGLPSDRFSAERPEGSISTLTIQRTEQRDSAMYRCASSFVPVFHREGNYGYTFGSGTRLTVV.

The rearrangement joins TRBV7-9 to TRBJ2-4; TRBD2 is a possible D gene (5 bases). Germline V gene sequence: CDR1 SEHNR, CDR2 FQNEAQ (reference sequence). Trimming removed 5 bases at V and 0 bases at J, with 14 bases between. The length of the CDR3 is 16 residues. Written as DNA, the CDR3 is TGTGCCAGCAGCCCCCCCGGAGGAGGAGCCAAAAACATTCAGTACTTC. It is translated as CASSPPGGGAKNIQYF.

This clone has a handful of counts. The chain combines TRBV14 with TRBJ2-7, with D possibly TRBD1 on 6 matching bases. V lost 3 bases, J lost 2 bases, and 17 bases lay in between. This CDR3 region has 16 residues. The germline CDR1 and CDR2 sequences are SGHDN and FVKESK. In DNA, the CDR3 is TGTGCCAGCAGCCATTTAGGGACACGGATTCCCTACGAGCAGTACTTC. Protein sequence: CASSHLGTRIPYEQYF.

The V gene is TRBV7-3, the J gene TRBJ2-7; the match to TRBD1 covers 8 bases. This CDR3 has 15 amino acids. V shed 5 bases and J 4 bases; nucleotides not matched to a gene: 10. Per germline, CDR1 SGHTA and CDR2 FQGTGA. This CDR3 is CASSPPPRGPYEQYF. The DNA of the CDR3 is TGTGCCAGCAGCCCCCCGCCCAGGGGGCCATACGAGCAGTACTTC. The entire variable domain, with the rest obtained from reference TRBV7-3 and TRBJ2-7, is as follows: GAGVSQTPSNKVTEKGKYVELRCDPISGHTALYWYRQSLGQGPEFLIYFQGTGAADDSGLPNDRFFAVRPEGSVSTLKIQRTERGDSAVYLCASSPPPRGPYEQYFGPGTRLTVT.

The chain uses TRBV6-1 and TRBJ2-7; tentatively, D is TRBD2 (6 bases). V shed 8 bases and J shed 1 base, with 18 bases lying between them. Germline assignment: CDR1 MNHNS and CDR2 SASEGT. The CDR3 totals 15 residues. DNA for the CDR3: TGTGCCAGCCGGACTGGGACTGGTTTTTCCTACGAGCAGTACTTC. Protein: CASRTGTGFSYEQYF.

The CDR3 nucleotides are TGTGCCACCAGCAGAGCAGGGGGCCGCTCCTACGAGCAGTACTTC. It codes for CATSRAGGRSYEQYF. The J gene is TRBJ2-7, the V gene TRBV15; 8 bases map to TRBD1. CDR1 and CDR2 from the germline V gene are LNHNV and YYDKDF (reference sequence). This CDR3 region has 15 residues. Unmatched junction bases numbered 2, after V lost 1 base and J lost 0 bases.

The CDR3 bases are TGTGCCAGCAGCCTCGACAGGGTGGGCGAGCAGTACTTC. Amino acids: CASSLDRVGEQYF. J is TRBJ2-7 and V is TRBV5-4; 7 bases map to TRBD1. Germline CDR1 is SGHNT and CDR2 is YYREEE (reference sequence). This CDR3 is built from 13 residues. With 4 bases clipped from V and 6 bases from J, the junction kept 7 bases outside the gene matches.

This chain links TRBV7-2 with TRBJ2-7; the match to TRBD2 covers 14 bases. V gave up 4 bases and J gave up 6 bases; unmatched junction bases: 2. Looked up from germline, CDR1 is SGHTA and CDR2 is FQGNSA. The CDR3 runs to 14 residues. CDR3 in amino acids: CASSSGLAGVEQYF. CDR3 nucleotides: TGTGCCAGCAGCTCGGGACTAGCGGGAGTCGAGCAGTACTTC.

This chain joins TRBV4-2 and TRBJ2-1; TRBD2 might be the D (6 bases). Germline V gene sequence: CDR1 LGHNA, CDR2 YNFKEQ. The CDR3 sequence is 16 residues long. Trimming took 3 bases from V and 5 from J, leaving 17 bases between them. CDR3: CASSQAAYSGNNEQFF. CDR3 DNA sequence: TGTGCCAGCAGCCAGGCGGCGTATAGCGGAAACAATGAGCAGTTCTTC.

The rearrangement uses TRBV27 and TRBJ1-2; D is perhaps TRBD1 (5 bases). V was trimmed by 8 bases and J by 2 bases, leaving 15 bases between them. Germline CDR1 reads MNHEY; CDR2 reads SMNVEV (reference sequence). This CDR3 region has 14 residues. CDR3 residues: CASASQGKNYGYTF. In DNA form, the CDR3 reads TGTGCCAGCGCATCTCAGGGCAAAAACTATGGCTACACCTTC.

This chain links TRBV5-1 with TRBJ2-2; 9 bases are shared with TRBD2. The CDR3 is 17 amino acids. CDR1 and CDR2 (germline): SGHRS, YFSETQ. The V gene end was trimmed by 5 bases and the J gene end by 5 bases; junction bases not matched to a gene: 13. The CDR3 here is CASSPPPSGVRTGELFF. The CDR3 region has the DNA TGCGCCAGCAGTCCCCCTCCTAGCGGGGTTCGGACCGGGGAGCTGTTTTTT.

The chain has TRBV27 and TRBJ2-4; no firm D call. The V gene lost 0 bases and the J gene lost 7 bases, with 7 bases spanning the gap. CDR1 is MNHEY and CDR2 is SMNVEV in the germline V gene (reference sequence). The CDR3 covers 13 residues. The DNA for the CDR3 is TGTGCCAGCAGTTTATCGTTCGGGAACATTCAGTACTTC. This translates into CASSLSFGNIQYF.

This clone has a handful of counts. The chain couples TRBV6-5 to TRBJ1-1; perhaps TRBD1 as D (5 bases). V was cut by 5 bases and J by 4 bases, with 5 bases left in between. CDR1 is MNHEY, CDR2 SVGAGI, per germline. CDR3 length: 11 amino acids. This CDR3 is CASSRGTEAFF. In DNA form, the CDR3 reads TGTGCCAGCAGTAGGGGCACTGAAGCTTTCTTT.

V usage is TRBV11-3 and J usage is TRBJ2-5; D uncertain. The germline gives CDR1 SGHNT, CDR2 YENEEA. The CDR3 is 13 amino acids. Trimming left V 0 bases short and J 2 bases short, with 4 bases between. CDR3 sequence: CASSLEQQETQYF. CDR3 DNA sequence: TGTGCCAGCAGCTTAGAACAGCAAGAGACCCAGTACTTC.

The chain is built from TRBV6-5 and TRBJ2-7, with TRBD2 matching 8 bases. This CDR3 region has 14 residues. CDR1 and CDR2 (germline): MNHEY, SVGAGI. The V gene end was trimmed by 5 bases and the J gene end by 2 bases; junction bases not matched to a gene: 5. CDR3 sequence (DNA): TGTGCCAGCAGTAGCGGGGGACTAACCTACGAGCAGTACTTC. This gives the protein CASSSGGLTYEQYF.

This chain joins TRBV28 and TRBJ2-7; 8 nucleotides agree with TRBD1. Germline trimming cut 2 bases from V and 2 bases from J; bases unmatched to any gene: 5. Germline-derived CDR1 and CDR2 are MDHEN and SYDVKM. The CDR3 totals 15 residues. CDR3 bases: TGTGCCAGCAGTTTAAAGGGACAGGTCCCCTACGAGCAGTACTTC. Protein product: CASSLKGQVPYEQYF. Full variable domain (remainder filled in from reference TRBV28 and TRBJ2-7): DVKVTQSSRYLVKRTGEKVFLECVQDMDHENMFWYRQDPGLGLRLIYFSYDVKMKEKGDIPEGYSVSREKKERFSLILESASTNQTSMYLCASSLKGQVPYEQYFGPGTRLTVT.

The CDR3 reads CASSTGKGLYGYTF. In DNA form, the CDR3 reads TGTGCCAGCAGTACAGGAAAGGGGCTCTATGGCTACACCTTC. The chain recombines TRBV28 with TRBJ1-2; weak D call: TRBD1 (5 bases). The ends were cut back, 5 bases at V and 4 bases at J, with 14 bases in the middle. The germline gives CDR1 MDHEN, CDR2 SYDVKM. The length of the CDR3 is 14 residues.

The J gene is TRBJ2-5, the V gene TRBV6-6; 11 positions match TRBD2. The germline gives CDR1 MNHNY, CDR2 SVGAGI (reference sequence). The junction had 7 bases not matched to a gene; V was cut back by 3 bases and J by 4 bases. The CDR3 runs to 16 residues. The CDR3, as DNA: TGTGCCAGCAGTTATGTAGCGGGAGGGCCCTCAGAGACCCAGTACTTC. This sequence encodes CASSYVAGGPSETQYF.

Concerning this clone itself: Other DNA sequences in the same sample also yield this CDR3. The chain employs TRBV5-1 and TRBJ2-1, with TRBD1 matching 7 bases. This CDR3 is built from 14 residues. The junction had 3 bases not matched to a gene; V was cut back by 0 bases and J by 6 bases. CDR1 and CDR2 from the germline V gene are SGHRS and YFSETQ. The CDR3 loop is CASSLVAGGNEQFF. DNA for the CDR3: TGCGCCAGCAGCTTGGTGGCAGGGGGCAATGAGCAGTTCTTC.

This chain connects TRBV10-2 to TRBJ2-3; no firm D call. The V end lost 0 bases, the J end lost 10 bases, and 11 bases lay between the germline ends. The CDR3 spans 13 residues. Germline-derived CDR1 and CDR2 are WSHSY and SAAADI. The DNA for the CDR3 is TGCGCCAGCAGTGAGTCAAGGCTGCAGGCGCAGTATTTT. It codes for CASSESRLQAQYF.

This clone was seen a few times. The chain joins TRBV28 to TRBJ2-7, with 9 bases fitting TRBD1. Germline CDR1 is MDHEN and CDR2 is SYDVKM. The J segment lost 4 bases and the V segment lost 10 bases, leaving 11 bases of the junction unmatched. CDR3 length: 14 amino acids. In DNA form, the CDR3 reads TGTGCCACCGACGCCGGGACAGGGTCTTACGAGCAGTACTTC. It codes for CATDAGTGSYEQYF.

The chain combines TRBV18 with TRBJ2-3; D may be TRBD2 (5 bases). This CDR3 comprises 14 residues. Germline V CDR1 and CDR2: KGHSH, LQKENI. The ends were cut back, 1 base at V and 1 base at J, with 6 bases in the middle. As DNA, the CDR3 is TGTGCCAGCTCACCACTGGAGGGCACAGATACGCAGTATTTT. Residues: CASSPLEGTDTQYF. Looking up the rest from reference TRBV18 and TRBJ2-3 gives the full variable domain: NAGVMQNPRHLVRRRGQEARLRCSPMKGHSHVYWYRQLPEEGLKFMVYLQKENIIDESGMPKERFSAEFPKEGPSILRIQQVVRGDSAAYFCASSPLEGTDTQYFGPGTRLTVL.